This T cell receptor (beta chain) was identified in a study of T cells in Graves' hyperthyroidism and ophthalmopathy. Looking at the study overall: Blood was drawn when the patient was first diagnosed and still untreated.

General observations from the study: In validation, the model predicted ophthalmopathy. These predictions came a median 6.5 months before onset.

Notes on this clonotype: Its antigen is still unknown. Relative to the germline gene, one junction end is altered; a read error may explain this.

The CDR3 totals 16 residues. Germline V gene sequence: CDR1 MNHGY, CDR2 SVAAGI. Amplification yielded TCR beta CDR3 regions, with RNA transcripts as the source. RT-PCR in the first round (using the HTBI primer set) targeted the TCR CDR3. TCRdb independently ran MiXCR on the multiplex PCR reads; one entry per CDR3 protein. The sample yields approximately 300,000 distinct CDR3 sequences, over 15% seen once. Uncontrolled infection, other autoimmune disease, pregnancy or lactation led to exclusion. Fresh peripheral blood, around 10 ml, yielded the PBMCs. The sequencing input was blood. This rearrangement joins TRBV6-9 to TRBJ1-1; 7 nucleotides agree with TRBD1. This receptor was identified in a woman aged 55 to 70 with Graves' ophthalmopathy. The CDR3 region has the DNA TGTGCCTGCAGTTACCCGATTCGGGACAGAGACACTGAAGCTTTCTTT. Translated: CACSYPIRDRDTEAFF.